A single sample gave rise to the 20 T cell receptor beta chains below, sequenced in a study of T cell changes during pregnancy in multiple sclerosis (dated by TCRdb to between 2018 and 2021). The library relied on the immunoSEQ multiplex PCR assay. TCRdb re-hosts the immuneACCESS table, in-frame sequences only. Its copies lack some clones; in the studies checked, an unresolved V gene accounts for under half of them, and the cause for the rest is not known. The table for this sample lists fewer than 85,000 clones; roughly 92% of them were counted only once. The top ten constitute around 2% of the sample. The source material was peripheral blood, sampled in the second trimester of pregnancy. Every receptor here comes from a female donor with multiple sclerosis, enrolled in a pregnancy study.

This chain connects TRBV5-6 to TRBJ1-2; TRBD1 agrees at 8 bases. CDR1 is SGHDT and CDR2 is YYEEEE in the germline V gene. This CDR3 is built from 12 residues. V dropped 2 bases and J dropped 8; count of bases not matched to a gene: 2. The CDR3 DNA sequence: TGTGCCAGCAGCTTAACAGGGGGAGGCTACACCTTC. This sequence encodes CASSLTGGGYTF.

The rearrangement links TRBV7-8 to TRBJ2-2; 10 bases line up with TRBD2. Trimming removed 1 base from V and 6 bases from J; junction bases left unmatched: 5. The CDR3 has 16 residues. Per germline, CDR1 SGHVS and CDR2 FQNEAQ. The CDR3 here is CASSLVLAGVAGELFF. The CDR3 nucleotides are TGTGCCAGCAGCTTAGTCCTAGCGGGAGTAGCCGGGGAGCTGTTTTTT.

This rearrangement joins TRBV9 to TRBJ2-2, with D hard to call. V shed 4 bases and J shed 3 bases, with 16 bases lying between them. This CDR3 region has 16 residues. The germline gives CDR1 SGDLS, CDR2 YYNGEE. The CDR3 protein is CASSTGGWLDTGELFF. CDR3 coding DNA: TGTGCCAGCAGCACGGGTGGGTGGTTGGACACCGGGGAGCTGTTTTTT. Full variable domain (outside the CDR3, taken from reference TRBV9 and TRBJ2-2): DSGVTQTPKHLITATGQRVTLRCSPRSGDLSVYWYQQSLDQGLQFLIQYYNGEERAKGNILERFSAQQFPDLHSELNLSSLELGDSALYFCASSTGGWLDTGELFFGEGSRLTVL.

The V gene is TRBV7-8, the J gene TRBJ2-7; a weak D match, TRBD2 (7 bases). Trimming removed 5 bases at V and 3 bases at J, with 17 bases between. Germline V gene data show CDR1 as SGHVS and CDR2 as FQNEAQ. The CDR3 covers 15 residues. CDR3 region: CASSGARGGFYEQYF. The DNA of the CDR3 is TGTGCCAGCAGCGGTGCCCGCGGGGGCTTCTACGAGCAGTACTTC.

This clone was observed once. The V and J genes are TRBV2 and TRBJ2-1; D is uncertain. Per germline, CDR1 SNHLY and CDR2 FYNNEI. The CDR3 runs 11 residues. V dropped 7 bases and J dropped 9 bases, with 10 bases sitting between them. CDR3 in amino acids: CASTYDFEQFF. The CDR3 region has the DNA TGTGCCAGCACCTATGATTTTGAGCAGTTCTTC.

The J gene is TRBJ1-2, the V gene TRBV29-1, with 8 nucleotides matching TRBD1. J lost 6 bases, V lost 7 bases, and 4 bases had no gene match. Germline-derived CDR1 and CDR2 are SQVTM and ANQGSEA. This CDR3 comprises 11 residues. This chain's CDR3 is CSASTGDGYTF. CDR3 coding DNA: TGCAGCGCCTCGACAGGGGATGGCTACACCTTC.

The V gene is TRBV29-1, the J gene TRBJ2-1; TRBD2 aligns across 11 bases. The CDR3 is 17 amino acids. Trimming removed 5 bases from V and 1 base from J; junction bases left unmatched: 10. Germline assignment: CDR1 SQVTM and CDR2 ANQGSEA. The CDR3 sequence: CSVKRAIAGGSYNEQFF. The CDR3 nucleotides read TGCAGCGTTAAAAGGGCGATAGCGGGGGGGTCCTACAATGAGCAGTTCTTC.

This chain links TRBV19 with TRBJ1-5; the D gene is possibly TRBD1 (5 bases). The CDR3 is 13 residues long. The germline gives CDR1 LNHDA, CDR2 SQIVND (reference sequence). V gave up 8 bases and J gave up 4 bases, with 12 bases separating them. The CDR3 loop reads CASHAGRNQPQHF. As DNA, the CDR3 is TGTGCCAGTCACGCGGGGCGTAATCAGCCCCAGCATTTT.

This clone was detected once. The chain links TRBV12-5 to TRBJ1-5; 9 bases align to TRBD1. V dropped 1 base and J dropped 5; count of bases not matched to a gene: 3. There are 15 residues in the CDR3. Germline V CDR1 and CDR2: LGHNT, FRNRAP. The DNA of the CDR3 is TGTGCTAGTGGTTTGGGGGACAGGGAGGATCAGCCCCAGCATTTT. Its protein product is CASGLGDREDQPQHF.

J is TRBJ2-7 and V is TRBV5-1; maybe TRBD2 (5 bases). Between the trimmed V and J ends, which lost 1 base and 2 bases, there was a span of 16 bases. Germline-derived CDR1 and CDR2 are SGHRS and YFSETQ. This CDR3 spans 16 amino acids. In DNA, the CDR3 is TGCGCCAGCAGCTTGAATGGACGCGGGTCTACCTACGAGCAGTACTTC. Its protein is CASSLNGRGSTYEQYF.

CDR3 residues: CASSPAGYSYEQYF. DNA of the CDR3: TGCGCCAGCAGCCCTGCAGGTTACTCCTACGAGCAGTACTTC. This chain connects TRBV4-1 to TRBJ2-7; D is unclear. CDR1 MGHRA and CDR2 YSYEKL come from the germline V gene. This CDR3 is built from 14 residues. V lost 4 bases and J lost 0, with 10 bases in between.

This chain joins TRBV5-4 and TRBJ1-1; D unclear. The V end was cut by 0 bases, the J end by 0 bases, with 6 bases between. CDR3 length equals 14 residues. Germline V gene lookup returns CDR1 SGHNT and CDR2 YYREEE (reference sequence). CDR3 bases: TGTGCCAGCAGCTTGGACAATTTGAACACTGAAGCTTTCTTT. It codes for CASSLDNLNTEAFF.

The J gene is TRBJ2-7, the V gene TRBV6-5, with TRBD1 matching 7 bases. The V segment lost 0 bases and the J segment 2 bases; nucleotides outside the gene matches: 1. Germline-derived CDR1 and CDR2 are MNHEY and SVGAGI. The CDR3 is 14 amino acids. CDR3 region: CASSYSTGTYEQYF. For the CDR3, the DNA is TGTGCCAGCAGTTACTCGACAGGGACCTACGAGCAGTACTTC.

The V gene is TRBV5-1, the J gene TRBJ1-1, with 8 bases matching TRBD1. CDR1 and CDR2 from the germline V gene are SGHRS and YFSETQ. The CDR3 has 14 residues. V dropped 1 base and J dropped 4; count of bases not matched to a gene: 3. CDR3: CASSLQGAITEAFF. CDR3 DNA: TGCGCCAGCAGCTTGCAGGGGGCGATCACTGAAGCTTTCTTT.

V usage is TRBV27 and J usage is TRBJ2-5; 13 bases map to TRBD2. Trimming removed 5 bases from V and 5 bases from J; junction bases left unmatched: 8. Germline CDR1 and CDR2: MNHEY and SMNVEV (reference sequence). The CDR3 spans 16 residues. CDR3 nucleotide sequence: TGTGCCAGCAGTCCCCGGACTAGCGGGGGCCAGGAGACCCAGTACTTC. Its translation: CASSPRTSGGQETQYF.

This chain links TRBV7-2 with TRBJ2-1, with TRBD1 matching 10 bases. Trimming cost V 5 bases and J 1 base; bases outside gene matches: 2. From germline, CDR1 is SGHTA and CDR2 FQGNSA. The CDR3 runs to 15 residues. CDR3 nucleotides: TGTGCCAGCAGCCGGGACAGGGGTTCCTACAATGAGCAGTTCTTC. Protein: CASSRDRGSYNEQFF.

The chain uses TRBV28 and TRBJ1-5; D call uncertain. This CDR3 contains 14 residues. CDR1 is MDHEN, CDR2 SYDVKM, per germline. The V end lost 2 bases, the J end lost 4 bases, and 9 bases lay between the germline ends. CDR3 loop: CASSLGLPNQPQHF. CDR3 coding DNA: TGTGCCAGCAGTTTAGGGCTTCCGAATCAGCCCCAGCATTTT. Supplemented by reference TRBV28 and TRBJ1-5, the full variable domain reads DVKVTQSSRYLVKRTGEKVFLECVQDMDHENMFWYRQDPGLGLRLIYFSYDVKMKEKGDIPEGYSVSREKKERFSLILESASTNQTSMYLCASSLGLPNQPQHFGDGTRLSIL.

The V call is TRBV9, the J call TRBJ2-1; D is ambiguous. This CDR3 comprises 16 residues. Germline lookup yields CDR1 SGDLS and CDR2 YYNGEE. V was pared by 1 base and J by 7 bases, with 18 bases between. The CDR3 reads CASSVYMVAADNEQFF. CDR3 DNA: TGTGCCAGCAGCGTATATATGGTAGCAGCAGATAATGAGCAGTTCTTC.

This chain links TRBV19 with TRBJ2-2; TRBD2 agrees at 11 bases. J lost 5 bases, V lost 10 bases, and 9 bases had no gene match. Germline values: CDR1 LNHDA, CDR2 SQIVND (reference sequence). The CDR3 has 15 amino acids. CDR3 DNA: TGTGCCACCTTTTGGGGACTAGCGGCTACCGGGGAGCTGTTTTTT. Residues: CATFWGLAATGELFF.

This chain joins TRBV25-1 and TRBJ1-1; perhaps TRBD1 as D (6 bases). Trimming cost V 2 bases and J 0 bases, with 7 bases left between them. The CDR3 contains 14 residues. Germline CDR1 and CDR2: MGHDK and SYGVNS. CDR3 amino acids: CASSEGQMNTEAFF. DNA of the CDR3: TGTGCCAGCAGTGAAGGACAGATGAACACTGAAGCTTTCTTT.